The present entry profiles one T cell receptor (beta chain) with its context. This sample is part of a study of regulatory T cells in long-lasting Graves disease. Relying on iRepertoire HTBI primers and Arm-PCR of CDR3 regions, the team built TCR beta libraries. Each CDR3 protein gets one entry after TCRdb re-called the multiplex PCR reads with MiXCR. The profile shows approximately 400,000 distinct CDR3 sequences, roughly 24% of them singletons. V dropped 0 bases and J dropped 5 bases, with 11 bases sitting between them. The CDR3 loop spans 15 amino acids. Per the germline V gene, CDR1 is MNHEY and CDR2 is SMNVEV (reference sequence). The time point denotes: persistent/refractory GD, antithyroid drugs over 5 years with positive TRAb. Generation of the TCR library employed RNA extracted from PBMCs.

This chain links TRBV27 with TRBJ1-5, with D perhaps matching TRBD1 (5 bases). Sequenced material: peripheral blood mononuclear cells (PBMCs), taken when the disease was refractory, from a patient treated with antithyroid drugs. The clonotype comes from a woman between 40 and 55 years old with Graves disease. This CDR3 is CASSLSERGDQPQHF. The CDR3 DNA reads TGTGCCAGCAGTTTATCCGAGAGGGGCGATCAGCCCCAGCATTTT.